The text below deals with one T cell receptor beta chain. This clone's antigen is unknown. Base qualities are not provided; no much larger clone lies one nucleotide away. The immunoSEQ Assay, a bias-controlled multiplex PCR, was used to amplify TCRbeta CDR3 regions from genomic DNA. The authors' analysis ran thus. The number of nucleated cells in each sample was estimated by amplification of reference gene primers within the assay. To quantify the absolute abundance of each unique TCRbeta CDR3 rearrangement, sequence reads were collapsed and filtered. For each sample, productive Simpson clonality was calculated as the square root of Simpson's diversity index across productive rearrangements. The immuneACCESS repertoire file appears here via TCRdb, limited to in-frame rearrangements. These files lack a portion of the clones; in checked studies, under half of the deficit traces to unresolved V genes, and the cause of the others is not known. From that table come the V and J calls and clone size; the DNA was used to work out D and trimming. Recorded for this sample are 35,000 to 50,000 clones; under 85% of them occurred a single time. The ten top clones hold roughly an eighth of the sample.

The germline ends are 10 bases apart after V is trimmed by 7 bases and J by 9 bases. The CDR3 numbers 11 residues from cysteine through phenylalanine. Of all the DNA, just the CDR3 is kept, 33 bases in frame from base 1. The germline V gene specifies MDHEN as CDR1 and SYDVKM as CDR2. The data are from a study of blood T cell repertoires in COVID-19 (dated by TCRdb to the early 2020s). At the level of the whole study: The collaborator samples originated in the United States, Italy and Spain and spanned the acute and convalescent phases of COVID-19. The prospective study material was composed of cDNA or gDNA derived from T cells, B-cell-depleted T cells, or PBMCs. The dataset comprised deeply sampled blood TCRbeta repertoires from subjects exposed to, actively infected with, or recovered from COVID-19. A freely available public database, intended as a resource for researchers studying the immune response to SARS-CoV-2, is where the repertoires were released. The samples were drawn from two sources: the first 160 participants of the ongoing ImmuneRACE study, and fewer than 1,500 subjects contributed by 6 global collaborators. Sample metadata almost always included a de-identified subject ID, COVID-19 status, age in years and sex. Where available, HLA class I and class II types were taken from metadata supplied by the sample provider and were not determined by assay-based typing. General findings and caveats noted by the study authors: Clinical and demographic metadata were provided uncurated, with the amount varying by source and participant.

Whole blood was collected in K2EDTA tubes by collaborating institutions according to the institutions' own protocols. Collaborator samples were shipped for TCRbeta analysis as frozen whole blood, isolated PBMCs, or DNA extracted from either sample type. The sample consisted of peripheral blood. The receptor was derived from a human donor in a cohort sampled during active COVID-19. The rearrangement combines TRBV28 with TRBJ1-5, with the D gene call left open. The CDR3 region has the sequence CASTHRGPQHF. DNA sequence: TGTGCCAGCACCCATCGAGGGCCCCAGCATTTT.